These 15 T cell receptor beta chains originate from one sample sequenced in a study of T-cell reconstitution after alpha-beta-depleted transplantation in children. For TCRbeta, the library was prepared with unique molecular identifiers. TCRdb independently ran MiXCR on the PCR reads; one entry per CDR3 protein. Found here are about 210,000 distinct CDR3 sequences, roughly 15% of them singletons; the top ten hold 43%. The input for sequencing was PBMCs, mostly from graft donor cells, taken 360 days after TCRalphabeta/CD19-depleted stem cell transplant. The receptors were sampled from a male patient aged 2-15 years who had a stem cell transplant for acute lymphoblastic leukemia, so the T cells may come from the graft donor.

The chain has TRBV11-2 and TRBJ1-2; possibly TRBD1 for D (6 bases). Germline assignment: CDR1 SGHAT and CDR2 FQNNGV. This CDR3 has 17 residues. V gave up 1 base and J gave up 1 base, with 16 bases separating them. Here the CDR3 reads CASSLVWDIEGNYGYTF. CDR3 nucleotide sequence: TGTGCCAGCAGCTTAGTTTGGGACATAGAGGGTAACTATGGCTACACCTTC.

The rearrangement joins TRBV10-3 to TRBJ2-2; D may correspond to TRBD1 or TRBD2 (6 bases each). V gave up 6 bases and J gave up 1 base, with 12 bases separating them. Germline CDR1 ENHRY, CDR2 SYGVKD. This CDR3 has 15 amino acids. The CDR3 nucleotides read TGTGCCATCAGCGAGGGGGGCAGGAACACCGGGGAGCTGTTTTTT. It translates to CAISEGGRNTGELFF.

The CDR3 DNA reads as TGTGCCAGCAGTTTTTTCGCCGGGACAGGGGGAAACACCATATATTTT. This codes for CASSFFAGTGGNTIYF. The rearrangement uses TRBV2 and TRBJ1-3, with 9 bases identical to TRBD1. This CDR3 is 16 amino acids long. Germline-derived CDR1 and CDR2 are SNHLY and FYNNEI. V dropped 5 bases and J dropped 4; count of bases not matched to a gene: 9.

This clonotype was seen a handful of times. The chain recombines TRBV29-1 with TRBJ2-1; D remains unclear. The germline V and J ends were trimmed by 0 bases and 4 bases, with 10 bases remaining between them. The germline V gene has CDR1 SQVTM and CDR2 ANQGSEA. CDR3 size: 14 residues. The CDR3 coding sequence is TGCAGCGTTGAAGATCTATCGTCTTACAATGAGCAGTTCTTC. It encodes CSVEDLSSYNEQFF.

As regards this clonotype: In this CDR3 the conserved last residue, phenylalanine or tryptophan, is missing, so a read error is likely. V gene TRBV5-6 combines with J gene TRBJ1-1, with D possibly being TRBD1 (6 bases). This CDR3 region has 15 residues. The germline CDR1 and CDR2 sequences are SGHDT and YYEEEE. Deletions cut 4 bases from V and 4 bases from J, with 17 bases between. CDR3 DNA sequence: TGTGCCAGCAGCCTCCGGGGGCCCTCGGGCACTGAAGCTTTCTGT. As protein: CASSLRGPSGTEAFC.

The rearrangement uses TRBV7-2 and TRBJ2-7, with D possibly being TRBD1 or TRBD2 (5 bases each). Germline V gene data show CDR1 as SGHTA and CDR2 as FQGNSA. This CDR3 has 14 residues. V was clipped by 5 bases and J by 3 bases, with 14 bases between them. CDR3 sequence reads: CASSGGSGNYEQYF. DNA for the CDR3: TGTGCCAGCAGCGGCGGGTCAGGGAACTACGAGCAGTACTTC.

This rearrangement joins TRBV20-1 to TRBJ2-3; TRBD1 might be the D (6 bases). V was shortened by 3 bases and J by 1 base, with 14 bases between the two germline ends. Looked up from germline, CDR1 is DFQATT and CDR2 is SNEGSKA (reference sequence). The CDR3 consists of 15 residues. The CDR3 nucleotides read TGCAGTGCTAGGGGGTGGGGGCGAGGCACAGATACGCAGTATTTT. As protein: CSARGWGRGTDTQYF.

The rearrangement uses TRBV6-1 and TRBJ2-2; TRBD2 might be the D (5 bases). The CDR3 consists of 14 residues. Germline V gene data show CDR1 as MNHNS and CDR2 as SASEGT. V lost 7 bases to trimming and J lost 4 bases, with 13 bases between them. Here the CDR3 DNA reads TGTGCCAGCACCGACGGGGTCCGCACCGGGGAGCTGTTTTTT. It specifies CASTDGVRTGELFF.

J is TRBJ2-2 and V is TRBV7-6, with D perhaps TRBD1 (5 bases). The V gene lost 1 base and the J gene lost 0 bases, with 12 bases spanning the gap. This CDR3 is 17 amino acids long. Germline V gives CDR1 SGHVS, CDR2 FNYEAQ. CDR3 in DNA: TGTGCCAGCAGCTTAGTGCGTCCAGGGTCGAACACCGGGGAGCTGTTTTTT. It translates to CASSLVRPGSNTGELFF.

The rearrangement joins TRBV7-2 to TRBJ2-7; D is unclear. Germline assignment: CDR1 SGHTA and CDR2 FQGNSA. The CDR3 consists of 15 residues. Trimming left V 7 bases short and J 0 bases short, with 16 bases between. The CDR3 DNA reads as TGTGCCAGCATAATTCACAGCGAAAGCTCCTACGAGCAGTACTTC. Protein product: CASIIHSESSYEQYF.

This clonotype has only a few counts. The V and J genes are TRBV4-2 and TRBJ2-7; 10 nucleotides agree with TRBD1. Germline trimming cut 5 bases from V and 1 base from J; bases unmatched to any gene: 5. This CDR3 is 15 amino acids long. CDR1 and CDR2 from the germline V gene are LGHNA and YNFKEQ. CDR3 amino acids: CASSAGTGDSYEQYF. The CDR3 nucleotides read TGTGCCAGCAGCGCCGGGACAGGGGATTCCTACGAGCAGTACTTC.

The CDR3 DNA follows: TGTGCCAGCAGCCAAGGAGGGGGTTATAATTCACCCCTCCACTTT. Protein sequence: CASSQGGGYNSPLHF. The chain links TRBV3-1 to TRBJ1-6; D is possibly TRBD1 (6 bases). Germline lookup yields CDR1 LGHDT and CDR2 YNNKEL (reference sequence). The length of the CDR3 is 15 residues. Trimming took off 1 base at V and 4 bases at J, with 8 bases between the two ends. The full variable domain, its missing parts supplied by reference TRBV3-1 and TRBJ1-6, is DTAVSQTPKYLVTQMGNDKSIKCEQNLGHDTMYWYKQDSKKFLKIMFSYNNKELIINETVPNRFSPKSPDKAHLNLHINSLELGDSAVYFCASSQGGGYNSPLHFGNGTRLTVT.

CDR3 residues: CASSDPGGKSGANVLTF. CDR3 nucleotide sequence: TGTGCCAGCAGTGACCCAGGGGGCAAGTCTGGGGCCAACGTCCTGACTTTC. The V call is TRBV2, the J call TRBJ2-6; TRBD1 agrees at 8 bases. V gave up 3 bases and J gave up 1 base; unmatched junction bases: 5. The CDR3 is 17 residues long. Germline V gene lookup returns CDR1 SNHLY and CDR2 FYNNEI.

In its sample, this clonotype was seen many times. The chain links TRBV29-1 to TRBJ2-2; possibly TRBD2 for D (5 bases). CDR1 and CDR2 from the germline V gene are SQVTM and ANQGSEA. Trimming removed 4 bases at V and 7 bases at J, with 13 bases between. The CDR3 is 13 residues long. The CDR3 sequence: CSVGGGTGGELFF. In nucleotides, the CDR3 is TGCAGCGTTGGAGGAGGAACGGGCGGGGAGCTGTTTTTT.

This chain links TRBV5-1 with TRBJ2-5; the match to TRBD2 covers 9 bases. Germline CDR1 SGHRS, CDR2 YFSETQ. The CDR3 totals 15 residues. Trimming took 1 base from V and 1 from J; bases not matched to a gene: 2. The CDR3 sequence: CASSLLAGVQETQYF. In DNA form, the CDR3 reads TGCGCCAGCAGCTTGTTAGCGGGGGTCCAAGAGACCCAGTACTTC.